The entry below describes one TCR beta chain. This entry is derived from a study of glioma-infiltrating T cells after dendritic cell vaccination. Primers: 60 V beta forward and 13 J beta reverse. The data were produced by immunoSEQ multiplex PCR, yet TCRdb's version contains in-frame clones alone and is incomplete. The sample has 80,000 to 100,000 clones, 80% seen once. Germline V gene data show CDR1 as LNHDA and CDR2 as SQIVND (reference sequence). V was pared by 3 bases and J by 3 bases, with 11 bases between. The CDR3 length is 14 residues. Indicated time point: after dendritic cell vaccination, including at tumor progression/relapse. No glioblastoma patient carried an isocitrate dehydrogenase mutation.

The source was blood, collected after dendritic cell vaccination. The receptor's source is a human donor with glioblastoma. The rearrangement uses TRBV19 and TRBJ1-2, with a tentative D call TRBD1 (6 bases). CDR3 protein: CASSISQGYYGYTF. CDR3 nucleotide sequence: TGTGCCAGTAGTATCTCACAGGGATACTATGGCTACACCTTC. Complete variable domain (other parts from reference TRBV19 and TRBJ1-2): DGGITQSPKYLFRKEGQNVTLSCEQNLNHDAMYWYRQDPGQGLRLIYYSQIVNDFQKGDIAEGYSVSREKKESFPLTVTSAQKNPTAFYLCASSISQGYYGYTFGSGTRLTVV.